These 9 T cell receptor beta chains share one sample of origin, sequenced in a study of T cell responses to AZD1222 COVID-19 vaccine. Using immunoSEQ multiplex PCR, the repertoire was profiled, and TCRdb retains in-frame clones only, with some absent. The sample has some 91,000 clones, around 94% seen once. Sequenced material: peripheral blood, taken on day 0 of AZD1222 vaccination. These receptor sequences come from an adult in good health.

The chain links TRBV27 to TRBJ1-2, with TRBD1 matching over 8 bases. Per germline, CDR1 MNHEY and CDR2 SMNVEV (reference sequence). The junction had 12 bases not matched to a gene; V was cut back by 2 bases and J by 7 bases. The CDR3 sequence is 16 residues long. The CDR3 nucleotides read TGTGCCAGCAGTTTAAAGACTGGGACAGGACGGGGTGGCTACACCTTC. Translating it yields CASSLKTGTGRGGYTF.

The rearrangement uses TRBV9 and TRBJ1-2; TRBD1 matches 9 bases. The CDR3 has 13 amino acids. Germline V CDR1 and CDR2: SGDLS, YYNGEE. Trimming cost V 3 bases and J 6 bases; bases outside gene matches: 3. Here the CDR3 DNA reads TGTGCCAGCAGCGCTCGACAGGGGGATGGCTACACCTTC. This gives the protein CASSARQGDGYTF.

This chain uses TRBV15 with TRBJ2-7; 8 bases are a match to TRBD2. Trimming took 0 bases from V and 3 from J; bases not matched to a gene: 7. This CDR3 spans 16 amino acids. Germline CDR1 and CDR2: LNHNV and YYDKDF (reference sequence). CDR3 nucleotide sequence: TGTGCCACCAGCAGAGATCGGGCACTAGCGGTCTACGAGCAGTACTTC. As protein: CATSRDRALAVYEQYF.

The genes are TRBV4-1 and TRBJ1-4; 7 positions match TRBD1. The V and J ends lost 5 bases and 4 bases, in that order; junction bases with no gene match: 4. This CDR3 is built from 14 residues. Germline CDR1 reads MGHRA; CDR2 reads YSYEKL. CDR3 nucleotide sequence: TGCGCCAGCAGCTCCGGGACAGTTAATGAAAAACTGTTTTTT. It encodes CASSSGTVNEKLFF.

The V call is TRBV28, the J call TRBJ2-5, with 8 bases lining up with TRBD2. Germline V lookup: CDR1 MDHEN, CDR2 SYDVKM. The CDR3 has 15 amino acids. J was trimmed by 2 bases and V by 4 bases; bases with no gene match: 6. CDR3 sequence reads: CASSYGGGLQETQYF. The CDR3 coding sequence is TGTGCCAGCAGTTACGGGGGGGGTTTACAAGAGACCCAGTACTTC.

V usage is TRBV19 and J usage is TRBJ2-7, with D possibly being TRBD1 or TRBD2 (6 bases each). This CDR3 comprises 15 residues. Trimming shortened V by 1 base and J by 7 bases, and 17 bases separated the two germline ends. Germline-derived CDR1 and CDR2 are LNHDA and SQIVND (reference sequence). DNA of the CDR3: TGTGCCAGTAGTATAGTTGGGGGGCCTCTTCAAGAGCAGTACTTC. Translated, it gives CASSIVGGPLQEQYF.

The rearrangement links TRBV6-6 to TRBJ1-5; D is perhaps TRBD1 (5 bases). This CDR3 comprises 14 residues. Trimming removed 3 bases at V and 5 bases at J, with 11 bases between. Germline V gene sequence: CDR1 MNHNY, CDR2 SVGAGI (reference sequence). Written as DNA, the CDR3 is TGTGCCAGCAGTTATCTCGGGGGGTATCAGCCCCAGCATTTT. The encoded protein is CASSYLGGYQPQHF.

The CDR3 sequence: CASSPPGHSGIGDTQYF. CDR3 nucleotide sequence: TGTGCCAGCAGCCCCCCTGGACATTCTGGGATCGGAGATACGCAGTATTTT. The chain has TRBV7-9 and TRBJ2-3; TRBD1 is a possible D gene (5 bases). CDR3 length: 17 residues. V shed 5 bases and J shed 5 bases, with 23 bases lying between them. Germline V gene sequence: CDR1 SEHNR, CDR2 FQNEAQ (reference sequence).

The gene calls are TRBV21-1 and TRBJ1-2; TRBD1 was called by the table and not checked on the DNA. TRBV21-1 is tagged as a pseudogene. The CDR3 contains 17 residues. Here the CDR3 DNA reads TGTGCCAGCAGCCTCGGACAGTCACAAGAAACCTCCTATGGCTACACCTTC. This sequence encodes CASSLGQSQETSYGYTF.